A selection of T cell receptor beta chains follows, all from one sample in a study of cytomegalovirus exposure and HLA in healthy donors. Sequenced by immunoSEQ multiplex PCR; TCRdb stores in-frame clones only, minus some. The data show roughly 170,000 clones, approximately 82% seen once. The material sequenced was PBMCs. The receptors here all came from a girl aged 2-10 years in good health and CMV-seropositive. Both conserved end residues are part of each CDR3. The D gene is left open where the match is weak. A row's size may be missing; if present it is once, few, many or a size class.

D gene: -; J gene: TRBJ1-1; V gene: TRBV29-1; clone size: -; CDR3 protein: CSVGGLGTEAFF; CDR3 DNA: TGCAGCGTGGGGGGGTTAGGCACTGAAGCTTTCTTT
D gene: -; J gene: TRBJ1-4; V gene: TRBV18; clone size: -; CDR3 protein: CASSFPYEKLFF; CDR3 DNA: TGTGCCAGCTCTTTTCCGTATGAAAAACTGTTTTTT
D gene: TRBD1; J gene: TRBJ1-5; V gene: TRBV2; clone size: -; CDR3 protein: CASRAGTGGNQPQHF; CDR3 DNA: TGTGCCAGCAGGGCCGGGACAGGGGGAAACCAGCCCCAGCATTTT
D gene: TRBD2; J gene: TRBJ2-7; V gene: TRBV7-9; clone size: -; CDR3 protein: CASSRSGRAVREQYF; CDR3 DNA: TGTGCCAGCAGCCGCAGCGGGAGGGCCGTGAGGGAGCAGTACTTC
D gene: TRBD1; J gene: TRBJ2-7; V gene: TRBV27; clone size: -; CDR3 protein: CASSLSGTGVREQYF; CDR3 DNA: TGTGCCAGCAGTTTATCTGGGACAGGGGTAAGGGAGCAGTACTTC
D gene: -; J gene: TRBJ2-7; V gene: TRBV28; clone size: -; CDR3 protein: CAIGEPGLPFGYEQYF; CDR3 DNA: TGTGCCATCGGAGAACCGGGACTTCCTTTCGGGTACGAGCAGTACTTC
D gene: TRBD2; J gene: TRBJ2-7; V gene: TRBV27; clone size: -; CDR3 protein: CASSTILAGEGEQYF; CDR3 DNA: TGTGCCAGCAGTACTATACTAGCGGGAGAGGGCGAGCAGTACTTC
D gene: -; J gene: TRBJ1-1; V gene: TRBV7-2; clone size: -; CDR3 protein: CASSLLRTYTEAFF; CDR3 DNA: TGTGCCAGCAGCTTATTACGGACTTACACTGAAGCTTTCTTT
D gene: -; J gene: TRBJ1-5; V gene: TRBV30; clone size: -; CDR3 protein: CAWSSQGLDQPQHF; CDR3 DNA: TGTGCCTGGAGTTCACAGGGATTAGATCAGCCCCAGCATTTT
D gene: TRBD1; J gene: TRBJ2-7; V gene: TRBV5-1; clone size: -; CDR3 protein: CASSLGTGASYEQYF; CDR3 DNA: TGCGCCAGCAGCTTAGGGACAGGGGCCTCCTACGAGCAGTACTTC
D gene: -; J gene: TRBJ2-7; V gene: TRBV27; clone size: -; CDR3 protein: CASRRDYEQYF; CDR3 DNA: TGTGCCAGCAGGAGGGACTACGAGCAGTACTTC
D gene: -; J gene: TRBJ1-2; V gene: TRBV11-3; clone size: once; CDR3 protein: CASSLGGGVYGYTF; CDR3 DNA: TGTGCCAGCAGCTTAGGAGGGGGGGTCTATGGCTACACCTTC
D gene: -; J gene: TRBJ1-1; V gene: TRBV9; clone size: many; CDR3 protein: CASGGGNTEAFF; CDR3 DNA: TGTGCCAGCGGGGGGGGGAACACTGAAGCTTTCTTT
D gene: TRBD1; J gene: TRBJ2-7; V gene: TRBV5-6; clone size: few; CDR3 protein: CASSLDRALYEQYF; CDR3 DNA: TGTGCCAGCAGCCTGGACAGGGCCCTCTACGAGCAGTACTTC
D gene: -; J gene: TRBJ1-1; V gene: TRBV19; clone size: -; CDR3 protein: CASSTTEPYTEAFF; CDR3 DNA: TGTGCCAGTAGTACGACAGAGCCGTACACTGAAGCTTTCTTT
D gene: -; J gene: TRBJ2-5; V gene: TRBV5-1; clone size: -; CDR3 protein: CASSLGGEETQYF; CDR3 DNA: TGCGCCAGCAGCTTAGGGGGAGAGGAGACCCAGTACTTC
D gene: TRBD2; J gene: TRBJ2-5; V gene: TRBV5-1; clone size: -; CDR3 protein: CASSLGLAGGRETQYF; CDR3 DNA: TGCGCCAGCAGCCTCGGACTAGCGGGAGGCCGGGAGACCCAGTACTTC
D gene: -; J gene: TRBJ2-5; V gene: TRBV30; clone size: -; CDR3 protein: CAWSPGFQETQYF; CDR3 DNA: TGTGCCTGGAGTCCGGGGTTTCAAGAGACCCAGTACTTC
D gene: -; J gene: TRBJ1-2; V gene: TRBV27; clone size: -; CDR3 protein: CATGRGGIGGYTF; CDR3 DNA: TGTGCCACCGGCCGGGGGGGGATAGGTGGCTACACCTTC
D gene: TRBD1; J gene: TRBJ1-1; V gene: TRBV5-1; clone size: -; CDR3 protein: CASSLGAGGSNTEAFF; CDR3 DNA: TGCGCCAGCAGCTTGGGGGCAGGGGGTAGTAACACTGAAGCTTTCTTT
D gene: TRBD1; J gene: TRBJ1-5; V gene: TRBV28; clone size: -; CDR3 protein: CASLGQGSNQPQHF; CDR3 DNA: TGTGCCAGCTTGGGACAGGGAAGCAATCAGCCCCAGCATTTT
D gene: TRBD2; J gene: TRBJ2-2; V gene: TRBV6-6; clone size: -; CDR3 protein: CASSRGGRSPDGELFF; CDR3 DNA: TGTGCCAGCAGTCGGGGGGGGAGGTCTCCGGACGGGGAGCTGTTTTTT
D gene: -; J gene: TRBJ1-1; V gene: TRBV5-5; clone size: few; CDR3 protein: CASRRINTEAFF; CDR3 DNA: TGTGCCAGCCGCAGAATCAACACTGAAGCTTTCTTT
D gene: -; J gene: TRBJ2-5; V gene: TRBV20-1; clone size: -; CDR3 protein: CSAAMPETQYF; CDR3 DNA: TGCAGTGCTGCTATGCCGGAGACCCAGTACTTC
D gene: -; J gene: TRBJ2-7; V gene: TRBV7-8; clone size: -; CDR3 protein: CASTPLVVGIEQYF; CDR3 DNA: TGTGCCAGCACTCCTTTGGTCGTCGGGATCGAGCAGTACTTC
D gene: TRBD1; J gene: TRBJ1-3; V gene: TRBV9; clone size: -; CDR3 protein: CASSAQGAGNTIYF; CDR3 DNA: TGTGCCAGCAGCGCACAGGGGGCTGGAAACACCATATATTTT
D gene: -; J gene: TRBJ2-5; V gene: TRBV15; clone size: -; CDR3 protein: CATSRGASRETQYF; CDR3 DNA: TGTGCCACCAGCAGAGGGGCTAGCAGAGAGACCCAGTACTTC
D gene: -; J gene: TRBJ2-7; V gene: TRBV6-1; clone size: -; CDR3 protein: CASSDGELSYEQYF; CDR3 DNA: TGTGCCAGCAGTGACGGAGAATTGTCCTACGAGCAGTACTTC
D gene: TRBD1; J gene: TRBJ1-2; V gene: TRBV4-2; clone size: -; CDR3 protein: CASSQVGAGQGYGYTF; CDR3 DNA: TGTGCCAGCAGCCAAGTGGGAGCAGGACAGGGTTATGGCTACACCTTC
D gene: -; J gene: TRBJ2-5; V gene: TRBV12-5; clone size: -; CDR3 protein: CASGPRETQYF; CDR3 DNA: TGTGCTAGTGGCCCCAGGGAGACCCAGTACTTC
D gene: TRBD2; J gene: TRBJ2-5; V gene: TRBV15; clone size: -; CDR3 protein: CATSNQRAGGQETQYF; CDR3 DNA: TGTGCCACCAGCAACCAACGTGCGGGAGGACAAGAGACCCAGTACTTC
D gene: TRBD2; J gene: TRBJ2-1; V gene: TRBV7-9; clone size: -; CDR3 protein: CASSSWTSGGSYNEQFF; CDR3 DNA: TGTGCCAGCAGCTCGTGGACTAGCGGGGGCTCCTACAATGAGCAGTTCTTC
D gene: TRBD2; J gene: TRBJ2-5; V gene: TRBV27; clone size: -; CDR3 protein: CASSGLAGGETQYF; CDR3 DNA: TGTGCCAGCAGCGGGCTAGCGGGAGGAGAGACCCAGTACTTC
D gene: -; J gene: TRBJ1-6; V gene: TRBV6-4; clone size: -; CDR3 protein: CASSEGANSPLHF; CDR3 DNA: TGTGCCAGCAGTGAGGGGGCTAATTCACCCCTCCACTTT
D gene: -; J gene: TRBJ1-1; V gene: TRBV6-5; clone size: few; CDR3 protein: CASSYSRIIMNTEAFF; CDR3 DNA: TGTGCCAGCAGTTACTCGAGAATAATCATGAACACTGAAGCTTTCTTT
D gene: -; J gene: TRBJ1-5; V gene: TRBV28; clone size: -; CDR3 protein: CASSHGGQSQPQHF; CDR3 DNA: TGTGCCAGCAGCCATGGGGGCCAGAGTCAGCCCCAGCATTTT
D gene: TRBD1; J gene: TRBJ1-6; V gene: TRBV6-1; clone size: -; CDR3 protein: CASSAGTGVSPLHF; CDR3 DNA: TGTGCCAGCAGTGCCGGGACAGGGGTTTCACCCCTCCACTTT
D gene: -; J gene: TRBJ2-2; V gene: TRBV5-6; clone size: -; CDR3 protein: CASITFGRVGGDRTGELFF; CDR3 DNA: TGTGCCAGCATCACCTTTGGGCGCGTAGGGGGGGATCGGACCGGGGAGCTGTTTTTT
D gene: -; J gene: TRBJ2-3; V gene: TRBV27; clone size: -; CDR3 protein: CATPESLYTQYF; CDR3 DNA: TGTGCCACCCCCGAGAGCCTGTATACGCAGTATTTT
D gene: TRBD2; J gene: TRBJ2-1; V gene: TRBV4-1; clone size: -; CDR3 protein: CASSQDSGRPYNEQFF; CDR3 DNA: TGCGCCAGCAGCCAAGATAGCGGGAGGCCCTACAATGAGCAGTTCTTC
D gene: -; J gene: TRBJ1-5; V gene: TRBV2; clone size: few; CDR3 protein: CASSAESNQPQHF; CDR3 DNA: TGTGCCAGCAGTGCTGAGTCCAATCAGCCCCAGCATTTT
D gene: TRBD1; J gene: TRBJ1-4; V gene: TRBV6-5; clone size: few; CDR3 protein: CATLLSQGKGEKLFF; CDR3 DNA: TGTGCCACCTTGCTTTCACAGGGGAAGGGTGAAAAACTGTTTTTT
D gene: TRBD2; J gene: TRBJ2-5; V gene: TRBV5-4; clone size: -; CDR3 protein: CASSPRSGRPGETQYF; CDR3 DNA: TGTGCCAGCAGCCCGCGTAGCGGGAGGCCGGGGGAGACCCAGTACTTC
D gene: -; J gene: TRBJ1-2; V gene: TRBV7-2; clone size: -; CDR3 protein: CASSAAGGEAWGYTF; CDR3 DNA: TGTGCCAGCAGCGCCGCGGGGGGGGAGGCGTGGGGCTACACCTTC
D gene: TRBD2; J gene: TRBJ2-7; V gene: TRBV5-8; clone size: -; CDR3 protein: CASSRLAGVVPFYEQYF; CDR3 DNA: TGTGCCAGCAGCCGACTAGCGGGAGTCGTCCCTTTCTACGAGCAGTACTTC
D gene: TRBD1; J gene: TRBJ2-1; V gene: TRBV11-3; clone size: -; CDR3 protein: CASSLGTGWLLSYNEQFF; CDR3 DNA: TGTGCCAGCAGCTTAGGGACAGGGTGGCTCCTCTCCTACAATGAGCAGTTCTTC
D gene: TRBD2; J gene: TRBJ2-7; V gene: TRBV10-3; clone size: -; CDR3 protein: CAISEAGSSTYEQYF; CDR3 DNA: TGTGCCATCAGTGAAGCGGGGAGCTCCACCTACGAGCAGTACTTC
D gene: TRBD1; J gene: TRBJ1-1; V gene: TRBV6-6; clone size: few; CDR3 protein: CASRRQGNTEAFF; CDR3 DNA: TGTGCCAGCAGGAGACAGGGGAACACTGAAGCTTTCTTT
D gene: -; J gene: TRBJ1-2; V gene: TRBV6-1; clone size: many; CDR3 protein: CASSWGGTLGYTF; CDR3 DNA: TGTGCCAGCAGTTGGGGGGGGACCCTAGGCTACACCTTC
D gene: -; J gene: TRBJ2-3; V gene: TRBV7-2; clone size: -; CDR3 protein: CASSLSGRNTQYF; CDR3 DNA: TGTGCCAGCAGCTTGTCTGGGAGAAATACGCAGTATTTT
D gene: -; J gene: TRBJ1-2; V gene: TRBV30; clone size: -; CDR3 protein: CAWSVLGRAAGYTF; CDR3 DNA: TGTGCCTGGAGTGTACTCGGCAGGGCAGCTGGCTACACCTTC
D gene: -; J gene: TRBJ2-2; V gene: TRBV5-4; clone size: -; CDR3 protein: CASSLRMADTGELFF; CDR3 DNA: TGTGCCAGCAGCTTGCGTATGGCGGACACCGGGGAGCTGTTTTTT
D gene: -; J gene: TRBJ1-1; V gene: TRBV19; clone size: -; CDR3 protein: CASSKTGPGTEAFF; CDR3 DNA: TGTGCCAGTAGCAAAACAGGGCCGGGGACTGAAGCTTTCTTT
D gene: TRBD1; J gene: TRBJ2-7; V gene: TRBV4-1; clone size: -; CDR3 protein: CASSQAGSGTGAYEQYF; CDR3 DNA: TGCGCCAGCAGCCAAGCAGGGTCAGGGACAGGGGCCTACGAGCAGTACTTC
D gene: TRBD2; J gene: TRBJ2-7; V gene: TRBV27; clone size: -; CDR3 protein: CASSLISFSGRNEQYF; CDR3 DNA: TGTGCCAGCAGTTTGATATCTTTTAGCGGGAGAAACGAGCAGTACTTC
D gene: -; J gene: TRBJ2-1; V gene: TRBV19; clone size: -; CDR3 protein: CASSTQDRLSYNEQFF; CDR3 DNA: TGTGCCAGTAGTACGCAGGACAGATTATCCTACAATGAGCAGTTCTTC
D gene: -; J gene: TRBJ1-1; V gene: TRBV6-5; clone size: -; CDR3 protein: CASVGHVNTEAFF; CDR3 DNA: TGTGCCAGTGTGGGGCACGTGAACACTGAAGCTTTCTTT
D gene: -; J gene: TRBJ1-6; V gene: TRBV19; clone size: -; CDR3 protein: CASSIAEGHSPLHF; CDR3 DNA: TGTGCCAGTAGTATAGCGGAGGGTCATTCACCCCTCCACTTT
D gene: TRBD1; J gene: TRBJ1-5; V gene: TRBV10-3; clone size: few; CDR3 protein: CAISRTGGDQPQHF; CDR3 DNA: TGTGCCATCAGTAGGACAGGGGGCGATCAGCCCCAGCATTTT